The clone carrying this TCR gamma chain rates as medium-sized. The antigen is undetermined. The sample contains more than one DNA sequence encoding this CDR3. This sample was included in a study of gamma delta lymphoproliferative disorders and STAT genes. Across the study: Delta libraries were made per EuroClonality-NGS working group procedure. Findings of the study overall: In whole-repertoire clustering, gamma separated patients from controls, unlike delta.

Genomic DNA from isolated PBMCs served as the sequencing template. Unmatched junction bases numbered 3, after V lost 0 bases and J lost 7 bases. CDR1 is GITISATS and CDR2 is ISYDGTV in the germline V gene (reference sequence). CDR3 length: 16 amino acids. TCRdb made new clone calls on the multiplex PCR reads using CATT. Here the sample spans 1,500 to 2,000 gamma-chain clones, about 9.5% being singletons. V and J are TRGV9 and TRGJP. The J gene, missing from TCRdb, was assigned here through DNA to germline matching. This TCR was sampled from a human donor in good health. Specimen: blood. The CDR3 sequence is CALWEVRELGKKIKVF. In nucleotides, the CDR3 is TGTGCCTTGTGGGAGGTGCGGGAGTTGGGCAAAAAAATCAAGGTATTT.